Following are 25 T cell receptor beta chains from one sample sequenced in a study of control samples from healthy donors and cancer patients. Measured with immunoSEQ multiplex PCR; TCRdb has only the in-frame clones, and not every one. The profile shows approximately 110,000 clones, less than 95% of them singletons. The sample was blood. Source of these receptors: a human donor in good health. The donor label of this sample is uncertain.

The V call is TRBV9, the J call TRBJ2-7; a weak D match, TRBD2 (6 bases). This CDR3 has 11 residues. Trimming stripped 7 bases from V and 3 bases from J, with 8 bases between. The germline gives CDR1 SGDLS, CDR2 YYNGEE. The CDR3 region has the DNA TGTGCCAGCTCGGGGGACTACGAGCAGTACTTC. Its protein product is CASSGDYEQYF.

The chain links TRBV9 to TRBJ1-4, with 10 positions matching TRBD1. The CDR3 covers 16 residues. Unmatched junction bases numbered 6, after V lost 0 bases and J lost 7 bases. Germline CDR1 reads SGDLS; CDR2 reads YYNGEE. CDR3 loop: CASSVGEGTGVEKLFF. DNA of the CDR3: TGTGCCAGCAGCGTAGGGGAGGGGACAGGGGTTGAAAAACTGTTTTTT.

The V gene is TRBV6-5, the J gene TRBJ1-6; D possibly corresponds to TRBD1 (6 bases). The V end was cut by 6 bases, the J end by 9 bases, with 18 bases between. CDR3 size: 15 residues. CDR1 and CDR2 from the germline V gene are MNHEY and SVGAGI. In DNA, the CDR3 is TGTGCCAGCAGAAGGGATGGACAGTCAAGTTCACCCCTCCACTTT. Its protein is CASRRDGQSSSPLHF.

CDR3 sequence: CASSLDRGHGTEAFF. The DNA of the CDR3 is TGTGCCAGCAGTCTTGACAGGGGGCATGGCACTGAAGCTTTCTTT. The V call is TRBV2, the J call TRBJ1-1, with 10 bases identical to TRBD1. After removal of 5 bases from V and 4 bases from J, the junction contained 7 bases not matched to a gene. Germline values: CDR1 SNHLY, CDR2 FYNNEI. The CDR3 runs to 15 residues.

This clone was seen more than once but under ten times. This rearrangement joins TRBV6-5 to TRBJ2-7, with 9 bases fitting TRBD2. Germline V gives CDR1 MNHEY, CDR2 SVGAGI. There are 14 residues in the CDR3. J lost 3 bases, V lost 5 bases, and 5 bases had no gene match. The CDR3 DNA is TGTGCCAGCAGTCCGATAGCGGGGGACTACGAGCAGTACTTC. This translates into CASSPIAGDYEQYF.

The chain recombines TRBV3-1 (or the pseudogene TRBV3-2) with TRBJ1-5; a weak D match, TRBD1 (6 bases). Germline values: CDR1 LGHDT, CDR2 YNNKEL (reference sequence). V was pared by 6 bases and J by 7 bases, with 13 bases between. This CDR3 is 13 amino acids long. In DNA form, the CDR3 reads TGTGCCAGCAGTCAATCAGGGGAGCAGCCCCAGCATTTT. Protein product: CASSQSGEQPQHF.

This clone was seen once. No conserved phenylalanine or tryptophan is present at the end of the CDR3, so a read error is the likely explanation. CDR3 sequence reads: CATSTGQGHYGYTL. The CDR3 region has the DNA TGTGCCACCAGTACAGGGCAGGGACACTATGGCTACACCCTC. The chain links TRBV24-1 to TRBJ1-2; tentatively, D is TRBD1 (6 bases). Trimming stripped 6 bases from V and 3 bases from J, with 13 bases between. CDR1 is KGHDR, CDR2 SFDVKD, per germline. CDR3 length: 14 amino acids.

The chain carries TRBV18 and TRBJ1-3; D unclear. This CDR3 has 16 residues. Trimming took off 4 bases at V and 0 bases at J, with 13 bases between the two ends. Germline values: CDR1 KGHSH, CDR2 LQKENI. DNA for the CDR3: TGTGCCAGCTCACAAAAACAAAGGAGCTCTGGAAACACCATATATTTT. Protein: CASSQKQRSSGNTIYF. The variable domain in full, with the rest retrieved from reference TRBV18 and TRBJ1-3, is NAGVMQNPRHLVRRRGQEARLRCSPMKGHSHVYWYRQLPEEGLKFMVYLQKENIIDESGMPKERFSAEFPKEGPSILRIQQVVRGDSAAYFCASSQKQRSSGNTIYFGEGSWLTVV.

The chain uses TRBV18 and TRBJ2-3, with D tentatively TRBD1 (5 bases). The CDR3 totals 14 residues. V gave up 0 bases and J gave up 5 bases, with 9 bases separating them. CDR1 KGHSH and CDR2 LQKENI come from the germline V gene. CDR3 bases: TGTGCCAGCTCACCACCTCAGGGCAGAGATACGCAGTATTTT. Amino acids: CASSPPQGRDTQYF.

The rearrangement links TRBV4-2 to TRBJ1-2; 9 bases are a match to TRBD1. V dropped 3 bases and J dropped 4; count of bases not matched to a gene: 6. Germline CDR1 LGHNA, CDR2 YNFKEQ. The CDR3 has 15 amino acids. The CDR3 protein is CASSQVGQGGYGYTF. Here the CDR3 DNA reads TGTGCCAGCAGCCAGGTGGGACAGGGTGGCTATGGCTACACCTTC.

The V call is TRBV18, the J call TRBJ1-3; 10 positions match TRBD1. Germline CDR1 reads KGHSH; CDR2 reads LQKENI. The CDR3 has 15 amino acids. The V gene end was trimmed by 0 bases and the J gene end by 8 bases; junction bases not matched to a gene: 4. The CDR3 is CASSPPGTGAHTIYF. In nucleotides, the CDR3 is TGTGCCAGCTCACCACCCGGGACAGGGGCCCACACCATATATTTT.

V gene TRBV5-1 combines with J gene TRBJ1-2; TRBD1 aligns across 7 bases. This CDR3 region has 13 residues. Germline assignment: CDR1 SGHRS and CDR2 YFSETQ. Trimming took 5 bases from V and 6 from J; bases not matched to a gene: 7. The CDR3 nucleotides are TGCGCCAGCAGGATCGGGACAGAACATGGCTACACCTTC. Translated, it gives CASRIGTEHGYTF.

The V call is TRBV19, the J call TRBJ2-7; possibly TRBD1 for D (6 bases). This CDR3 is built from 13 residues. CDR1 LNHDA and CDR2 SQIVND come from the germline V gene (reference sequence). With 4 bases removed from V and 4 bases from J, the gap between germline ends came to 11 bases. The CDR3 nucleotides read TGTGCCAGTAGTACCAGCAGGGGTTACGAGCAGTACTTC. Its translation is CASSTSRGYEQYF.

The V and J genes are TRBV10-3 and TRBJ2-1; 10 nucleotides agree with TRBD2. From germline, CDR1 is ENHRY and CDR2 SYGVKD. The V and J ends lost 4 bases and 7 bases, in that order; junction bases with no gene match: 7. The CDR3 consists of 15 residues. This CDR3 is CAISAGTSVLNEQFF. CDR3 sequence (DNA): TGTGCCATCAGTGCTGGGACTAGCGTTTTAAATGAGCAGTTCTTC.

The chain uses TRBV29-1 and TRBJ1-1; maybe TRBD1 (6 bases). The germline V and J ends were trimmed by 3 bases and 13 bases, with 12 bases remaining between them. The CDR3 sequence is 10 residues long. Germline assignment: CDR1 SQVTM and CDR2 ANQGSEA. The CDR3 loop reads CSVDRGIGFF. The CDR3 nucleotides read TGCAGCGTTGATAGGGGGATAGGTTTCTTT.

The V gene is TRBV29-1, the J gene TRBJ2-5, with a weak D call TRBD1 (6 bases). CDR1 and CDR2 from the germline V gene are SQVTM and ANQGSEA. Trimming cost V 6 bases and J 5 bases, with 16 bases left between them. The CDR3 consists of 13 residues. The CDR3 bases are TGCAGCGTGGTGCACAGGGTGCGGGAGACCCAGTACTTC. Protein product: CSVVHRVRETQYF.

The chain uses TRBV3-1 (or the pseudogene TRBV3-2) and TRBJ1-1, with 8 bases that match TRBD1. The germline CDR1 and CDR2 sequences are LGHDT and YNNKEL (reference sequence). The CDR3 length is 13 residues. J was trimmed by 7 bases and V by 1 base; bases with no gene match: 2. The CDR3 spells CASSQGTGREAFF. The CDR3 DNA reads TGTGCCAGCAGCCAAGGGACAGGGCGTGAAGCTTTCTTT.

The J gene is TRBJ1-4, the V gene TRBV2, with D maybe TRBD1 (5 bases). The germline V and J ends were trimmed by 8 bases and 6 bases, with 13 bases remaining between them. CDR3 length equals 13 residues. Per germline, CDR1 SNHLY and CDR2 FYNNEI. In DNA form, the CDR3 reads TGTGCCAGCCTCGGGGGATCTTATGAAAAACTGTTTTTT. As protein: CASLGGSYEKLFF.

V is TRBV5-6 and J is TRBJ1-3; 10 bases agree with TRBD1. CDR3 size: 14 residues. The trim removed 9 bases at V and 7 bases at J, leaving 10 bases unmatched. CDR1 is SGHDT, CDR2 YYEEEE, per germline. CDR3 region: CATHQRTGGNTIYF. Here the CDR3 DNA reads TGTGCCACCCACCAGAGGACAGGGGGGAACACCATATATTTT.

The CDR3 spells CASSYLTGFQPQHF. In nucleotides, the CDR3 is TGTGCCAGCAGTTACTTGACAGGGTTTCAGCCCCAGCATTTT. The rearrangement uses TRBV6-6 and TRBJ1-5; 7 bases agree with TRBD1. With 1 base clipped from V and 6 bases from J, the junction kept 3 bases outside the gene matches. From germline, CDR1 is MNHNY and CDR2 SVGAGI (reference sequence). The CDR3 runs 14 residues.

The genes are TRBV18 and TRBJ1-6; TRBD1 is a possible D gene (6 bases). Per germline, CDR1 KGHSH and CDR2 LQKENI. Trimming left V 4 bases short and J 9 bases short, with 13 bases between. The CDR3 loop spans 14 amino acids. The DNA for the CDR3 is TGTGCCAGCTCACTACAGGGTCAAATTTCACCCCTCCACTTT. Translated: CASSLQGQISPLHF.

V is TRBV10-1 and J is TRBJ1-6; 8 nucleotides line up with TRBD1. The junction had 16 bases not matched to a gene; V was cut back by 5 bases and J by 10 bases. CDR3 size: 17 residues. From germline, CDR1 is WNHNN and CDR2 SYGVQD (reference sequence). This chain's CDR3 is CASSSGTGHGGGSPLHF. CDR3 DNA: TGCGCCAGCAGTTCCGGGACAGGCCATGGGGGGGGGTCACCCCTCCACTTT.

This rearrangement joins TRBV6-5 to TRBJ2-1; D unresolved. V lost 8 bases and J 0 bases, leaving 8 bases between the germline ends. In germline, CDR1 is MNHEY, CDR2 SVGAGI. CDR3 size: 13 residues. This CDR3 reads CASGLLSYNEQFF. The DNA for the CDR3 is TGTGCCAGCGGGCTACTCTCCTACAATGAGCAGTTCTTC.

The genes are TRBV29-1 and TRBJ1-2; D gene uncertain. V was clipped by 3 bases and J by 8 bases, with 7 bases between them. CDR3 length equals 10 residues. Germline CDR1 and CDR2: SQVTM and ANQGSEA. The CDR3 spells CSVDSGGYTF. In DNA, the CDR3 is TGCAGCGTTGACAGTGGGGGCTACACCTTC.

This sequence joins TRBV7-6 and TRBJ2-3; 10 bases agree with TRBD1. From germline, CDR1 is SGHVS and CDR2 FNYEAQ. V gave up 5 bases and J gave up 3 bases; unmatched junction bases: 2. CDR3 length: 14 residues. The CDR3 loop is CASSMGQGTDTQYF. DNA of the CDR3: TGTGCCAGCAGCATGGGACAGGGGACAGATACGCAGTATTTT.